This T cell receptor beta chain was captured by sequencing in a study of cytomegalovirus exposure and HLA in healthy donors (dated by TCRdb to the late 2010s). About the study as a whole: According to an earlier analysis of around 600 of the donors, about 179 million T cells yielded 95 million to 140 million unique TCR beta sequences and around 280 Gb of sequence data. HLA typing covered class I and class II loci at four-digit resolution. A later genetic analysis used genome-wide SNP genotypes for about 55% of the 666 donors, treating that subset as a discovery cohort. Using immunosequencing, the study profiled T cell repertoires from 640 or so subjects and related those repertoires to cytomegalovirus serostatus. Along with the roughly 700-subject first cohort, a separate validation cohort of over 90 different subjects was used. An earlier analysis of 500 to 750 of the donors applied high-throughput TCR beta sequencing to assess whether each TCR beta V gene segment acted as functional or pseudogenic. The later analysis used no new phenotypic data to find candidate immune exposures, relying instead on TCR beta sequences and their occurrence across donors. Among 350 to 400 genotyped donors of the cohort, an average of 235,054 unique TCR beta nucleotide sequences were sequenced per donor, roughly 20% of them non-productive. A later analysis re-analyzed previously published TCR beta repertoires from about 600 donors and added high-resolution HLA genotyping to study TCR occurrence patterns. Four to six DR-DQ haplotypes were handled as single units for association and clustering, since linkage in the cohort was strong. To predict cytomegalovirus infection status, the study brought together high-throughput TCR immunosequencing, statistical association of individual TCRs with disease status, and machine learning. All discovery cohort repertoires had been generated using a single sequencing platform. Donor age, sex, ethnicity and CMV serostatus were compiled together with the repertoire data. An early release covering roughly 640 HLA-typed donors comprised 300 to 350 gigabases of sequencing data and about 90 million unique TCR sequences. Typing coverage differed by locus: A, B, C, DRB1 and DQB1 were typed in about 620-640 donors, DQA1 in 500 to 550, DPA1 in some 600, and DPB1 in around 490. The aim of the study was to test whether cataloging public T cell receptors could identify signatures of past pathogen exposure. Among the roughly 430 genotyped donors, roughly 80% belonged to the genetic ancestry cluster associated with self-reported Caucasian donors. General findings and caveats noted by the study authors: A later analysis reported that several top co-occurrence clusters appeared linked to parvovirus B19, influenza, CMV and Epstein-Barr virus. The authors suggested that the approach could potentially be generalized to other disease states and immunological phenotypes. Some IMGT-functional V segments, including TRBV6-2 and TRBV6-3, could not be distinguished by the 87-base-pair reads and were therefore excluded. When HLA alleles, especially DR and DQ, strongly co-occurred, TCR associations were difficult to assign to individual alleles. Because HLA typing was unavailable for some donors at each locus, only the typed subset was used in association tests. In a later analysis, more than 15,000 TCR beta sequences were associated with specific HLA alleles at a false discovery rate of 0.05. In the study, about 150 TCR beta chains were listed as associated with cytomegalovirus. The sequencing pipeline was judged likely to have produced a cluster of highly shared sequence variants as a technical artifact. A later genetic analysis associated a missense DCLRE1C variant with V-gene and J-gene trimming of TCR beta chains, and an independent cohort replicated the association. The earlier analysis of approximately 590 of the donors excluded roughly 17 rarely observed V segments, including chromosome 9 orphons, because counts were too low. In vitro tests confirmed that a few of the cytomegalovirus-associated TCR beta chains recognize cytomegalovirus antigens. Cytomegalovirus status was reported to be diagnosed by the classifier with high specificity and sensitivity in both the original and validation cohorts. The only immune exposure information available for the cohort was CMV serostatus. Correlated functional status among segregating V segments might be attributable to linkage disequilibrium, but an unknown experimental factor could not be ruled out. The presence/absence analyses assumed that sequencing depth was roughly uniform across donors, and that assumption may not be true. In a later analysis, HLA-associated TCR beta chains were found to be more clonally expanded and to have lower generation probabilities than equally common non-associated chains. Most TCR sequences were seen in very few donors, while some public TCRs were found in many individuals. A further reported finding was that TCR beta sequences accurately predicted the HLA-A and HLA-B alleles for most subjects in the first cohort. In an earlier analysis of 500 to 650 of the donors, most TCR beta V segments appeared in productive rearrangements about 87% or about 30% of the time, broadly matching IMGT annotations. The cohort was sequenced for TCR beta chains only, and without alpha or paired-chain data the features that could be detected were limited. A later analysis found that TCR association rates varied across HLA loci, with DRB1 alleles showing the most associated TCRs and HLA-C alleles the fewest. A later analysis found that most CMV-associated TCR beta chains appeared HLA-restricted, with HLA associations seemingly driven largely by CMV exposure. According to a later genetic analysis, donors in an Asian-associated ancestry cluster had fewer N-insertions in productive TCRs than the roughly 700-donor mean.

Library generation was performed with the immunoSEQ multiplex PCR assay. The multiplex PCR relied on a mix of 60 forward primers for TCR Vbeta segments and 13 reverse primers for TCR Jbeta segments. The CDR3 region of rearranged TCR beta genes was amplified from genomic DNA with a multiplex PCR assay. Amplified TCR beta libraries were sequenced as 87-base-pair reads on the Illumina HiSeq System. In the original analysis: A later analysis tallied some 79 million unique TCR beta chains across the 666 repertoires, and about 10 million of those chains were shared by two or more donors. A nearest-neighbor algorithm error-corrected the raw reads and collapsed the reads into unique sequences, merging closely related sequences to remove PCR and sequencing errors. V, D and J gene segments were assigned by aligning CDR3 sequences to IMGT reference sequences. For a sequence to be retained, a match of at least six nucleotides was required to both a V gene segment and a J gene segment. Rearrangements were classified as productive when the CDR3 lacked stop codons and remained in frame with V and J, and all other rearrangements were classified as non-productive. Following IMGT convention, CDR3 was defined as the stretch from the second conserved V-encoded cysteine to the conserved J-encoded phenylalanine. The earlier analysis of approximately 500 of the donors excluded sequences that lacked an unambiguous match to a single V gene segment. An earlier analysis of almost 600 of the donors classified V segments as functional when productive rearrangements were above 56.7% and as segregating when the standard deviation between donors was above 5%. A statistical classification framework was developed to diagnose cytomegalovirus status using the catalog of TCR beta chain sequences. In a later analysis, TCR nucleotide sequences were compared against IMGT/GENE-DB human TR gene sequences so that V and J genes could be assigned. The TCRdist pipeline was used in a later analysis to assign CDR3 sequences and most-parsimonious VDJ recombination scenarios. In a later analysis, every TCR beta chain was defined by the combination of its CDR3 amino acid sequence and its V-gene family, and reads without a unique V-gene family were dropped. As a way to deal with suspected cross-contamination and a sequencing artifact, a later analysis dropped roughly 620 nucleotide sequences that were highly shared and had low generation probability. A later analysis calculated a clonal expansion index for each public chain from normalized within-repertoire ranks of inferred template counts. Generation probabilities in a later analysis came from a VDJ recombination model fitted to out-of-frame rearrangements, and those results were checked against IGoR. Hypergeometric tests were used in a later analysis to score TCR-TCR, TCR-HLA and TCR-CMV co-occurrence, with a repertoire-size bias correction applied to the TCR pairs. To estimate false discovery rates, a later analysis permuted the HLA or CMV assignments 20 times. In a later analysis, co-occurring TCRs were grouped using DBSCAN, with TCRdist sequence similarity added in when clustering inside HLA-allele-positive subsets. Repertoires with fewer than 30,000 or more than 120,000 public chains were left out of co-occurrence clustering, as were five repertoires with anomalous nucleotide sharing. TCRdb provides this immuneACCESS table in a form limited to in-frame rearrangements. Some clones are lacking; in checked studies, under half of them reflect an unresolved V gene, and why the rest are absent is not known. V, J and clone size were drawn from that table, and D and trimming were deduced from the DNA. In this sample the table shows tens of thousands of clones, around 76% of which occur a single time. The ten largest clonotypes hold 22% of the sample.

The cohort consisted of 600 to 750 healthy bone marrow donors. At the time of sampling, all cohort members were nominally healthy, though unrecorded immune exposures were likely present. The donor was CMV seropositive and belonged to the group of 250 to 300 seropositive cohort members. Each donor provided a peripheral blood sample, and peripheral blood mononuclear cells were used for TCR beta sequencing. The Qiagen DNeasy Blood Extraction Kit was used to extract genomic DNA from the blood cell samples. V gives up 7 bases and J gives up 6 bases, and the segment between their germline ends measures 6 bases. The CDR1 and CDR2 encoded by the germline V gene are MNHEY and SVGAGI. Including cysteine and phenylalanine, the CDR3 has 11 amino acids. Left in the record is the CDR3 DNA by itself, 33 bases read in frame from the first base. As concerns this clone: The target of this receptor is not known. Qualities for individual bases were not recorded, and no much larger clone is one base off.

Recombination joined TRBV6-5 with TRBJ2-2; no D segment can be confidently identified. Sequencing was carried out using PBMCs. The TCR comes from a young woman in good health and CMV-seropositive. The CDR3 is CASNFAGELFF. At the DNA level, the sequence is TGTGCCAGCAACTTTGCCGGGGAGCTGTTTTTT.